A selection of T cell receptor beta chains follows, all from one sample in a study of T cell repertoires in cytomegalovirus infection. For these receptors, no antigen is known. Each CDR3 protein is one row after TCRdb ran MiXCR on the reads. Of hundreds of thousands of distinct CDR3 sequences in the sample, more than 40% are singletons; the top ten hold roughly two fifths. Sequences were derived from cultured PBMCs, sampled from culture after CMV antigen stimulation. The receptors originated from a human donor in good health (CMV status not recorded). Some clones in this sample may be carry-over from other donors' samples. CDR3s include the opening cysteine and the closing phenylalanine or tryptophan. The D gene is left open where the match is weak. Not all rows give a size; the values are once, few, many and, for expanded clones, a class.

J: TRBJ2-5
size: -
D: TRBD2
V: TRBV20-1
DNA: TGCAGTGCTAGCGGGGGGGCTCTAGAGACCCAGTACTTC
CDR3: CSASGGALETQYF

J: TRBJ2-7
size: -
D: TRBD1
V: TRBV12-3/TRBV12-4
DNA: TGTGCCAGCAGTTTAACGACAGGGGCTTTCTACGAGCAGTACTTC
CDR3: CASSLTTGAFYEQYF

J: TRBJ2-7
size: few
D: TRBD2
V: TRBV6-2/TRBV6-3
DNA: TGTGCCAGCAGACGACTAGCGGGAGGCTACGAGCAGTACTTC
CDR3: CASRRLAGGYEQYF

J: TRBJ2-7
size: few
D: -
V: TRBV7-2
DNA: TGTGCCAACGAAACAGCGCCCTACTACGAGCAGTACTTC
CDR3: CANETAPYYEQYF

J: TRBJ2-1
size: -
D: -
V: TRBV2
DNA: TGTGCCGCATCCAGGTATAGCTCCTACAATGAGCAGTTCTTC
CDR3: CAASRYSSYNEQFF

J: TRBJ2-7
size: few
D: TRBD2
V: TRBV7-2
DNA: TGTGCCAGCAGCATTAGCGGGGGGGCCCGCGAGCAGTACTTC
CDR3: CASSISGGAREQYF

J: TRBJ1-6
size: -
D: TRBD1
V: TRBV7-9
DNA: TGTGCCAGCAGCCCCCGGGACAGCTCACCCCTCCACTTT
CDR3: CASSPRDSSPLHF

J: TRBJ1-6
size: once
D: -
V: TRBV6-4
DNA: TGTGCCAGCAGTGACTCACTTGTACGGTCCTATAATTCACCCCTCCACTTT
CDR3: CASSDSLVRSYNSPLHF

J: TRBJ2-7
size: -
D: -
V: TRBV6-2/TRBV6-3
DNA: TGTGCCAGCAGTTACGCCACAGGGAATTCATACGAGCAGTACTTC
CDR3: CASSYATGNSYEQYF

J: TRBJ2-1
size: -
D: TRBD2
V: TRBV18
DNA: TGTGCCAGCTCACCATCTTCGGGGGGTGAGCAGTTCTTC
CDR3: CASSPSSGGEQFF

J: TRBJ2-1
size: -
D: TRBD2
V: TRBV5-4
DNA: TGTGCCAGCAGCTTGATTAGCGGGATTACCAATGAGCAGTTCTTC
CDR3: CASSLISGITNEQFF

J: TRBJ2-5
size: few
D: TRBD2
V: TRBV10-2
DNA: TGCGCCAGCAAACGGGGGACTAGCGGGAGCGGAGAGACCCAGTACTTC
CDR3: CASKRGTSGSGETQYF

J: TRBJ1-2
size: -
D: -
V: TRBV7-2
DNA: TGTGCCAGCAGCCCTCAGGGCCAGGGTTGGGGCTACACCTTC
CDR3: CASSPQGQGWGYTF

J: TRBJ1-1
size: few
D: TRBD1
V: TRBV7-9
DNA: TGTGCCAGCAGCTTCCCAGGGGGAAGGAGGAACACTGAAGCTTTCTTT
CDR3: CASSFPGGRRNTEAFF

J: TRBJ1-3
size: -
D: TRBD1
V: TRBV3-1
DNA: TGTGCCAGCAGCCAAGATTGGGACAGTGGAAACACCATATATTTT
CDR3: CASSQDWDSGNTIYF

J: TRBJ1-6
size: -
D: TRBD1
V: TRBV11-2
DNA: TGTGCCAGCAGCTTACCGGGACAGGGTAATTCACCCCTCCACTTT
CDR3: CASSLPGQGNSPLHF

J: TRBJ2-1
size: -
D: -
V: TRBV19
DNA: TGTGCCAGTAGTATATTCCCAGCTAGCGCCCGCCCCAATGAGCAGTTCTTC
CDR3: CASSIFPASARPNEQFF

J: TRBJ1-3
size: -
D: -
V: TRBV5-4
DNA: TGTGCCAGCACCTCGGCCAACTCTGGAAACACCATATATTTT
CDR3: CASTSANSGNTIYF

J: TRBJ2-3
size: few
D: -
V: TRBV6-5
DNA: TGTGCCAGCAGTTACTCCATTCCACCAGATACGCAGTATTTT
CDR3: CASSYSIPPDTQYF

J: TRBJ1-6
size: -
D: TRBD1
V: TRBV7-2
DNA: TGTGCCAGCAGCCTGGCAGGGGGGGATAATTCACCCCTCCACTTT
CDR3: CASSLAGGDNSPLHF

J: TRBJ2-2
size: few
D: -
V: TRBV4-3
DNA: TGCGCCAGCAGCCAAGATCCCAGGTTGGGGTTGGGGGAGCTGTTTTTT
CDR3: CASSQDPRLGLGELFF

J: TRBJ2-1
size: -
D: -
V: TRBV28
DNA: TGTGCCAGCAGTTCAGGGGCCCACGAAGGGAATGAGCAGTTCTTC
CDR3: CASSSGAHEGNEQFF

J: TRBJ1-5
size: -
D: -
V: TRBV12-3/TRBV12-4
DNA: TGTGCCAGCAGTGATCTCGCGAATAGCAATCAGCCCCAGCATTTT
CDR3: CASSDLANSNQPQHF

J: TRBJ2-5
size: once
D: -
V: TRBV7-9
DNA: TGTGCCAGCAGGCGCAACTTAGAGGGAGGCGAGACCCAGTACTTC
CDR3: CASRRNLEGGETQYF

J: TRBJ2-6
size: -
D: -
V: TRBV7-9
DNA: TGTGCCAGCAGCTTTTACGGGGCCGACCTCTCTGGGGCCAACGTCCTGACTTTC
CDR3: CASSFYGADLSGANVLTF

J: TRBJ2-7
size: -
D: -
V: TRBV2
DNA: TGTGCCAGCAAGGAGGACCCCTACGAGCAGTACTTC
CDR3: CASKEDPYEQYF

J: TRBJ2-7
size: -
D: -
V: TRBV7-6
DNA: TGTGCCAGCAGCAAACGACAGGACGAGCAGTACTTC
CDR3: CASSKRQDEQYF

J: TRBJ1-2
size: few
D: -
V: TRBV25-1
DNA: TGTGCCAGCACTCCGGACGAGACAGCTAACTATGGCTACACCTTC
CDR3: CASTPDETANYGYTF

J: TRBJ2-7
size: -
D: TRBD2
V: TRBV7-2
DNA: TGTGCCAGCAGCGTCGGGACTAGCGGTACCTACGAGCAGTACTTC
CDR3: CASSVGTSGTYEQYF

J: TRBJ2-1
size: few
D: -
V: TRBV7-9
DNA: TGTGCCAGCAGCCCCACCACCGGATACAATGAGCAGTTCTTC
CDR3: CASSPTTGYNEQFF

J: TRBJ2-1
size: -
D: -
V: TRBV2
DNA: TGTGCCAGCAGTTCACAGGGGGGGTCGAATGAGCAGTTCTTC
CDR3: CASSSQGGSNEQFF

J: TRBJ1-5
size: few
D: -
V: TRBV5-6
DNA: TGTGCCAGCAGCTTCGGGGGCTCCTTGGGCAATCAGCCCCAGCATTTT
CDR3: CASSFGGSLGNQPQHF

J: TRBJ1-2
size: few
D: -
V: TRBV7-4
DNA: TGTGCCAGCAGCCACGTAATGAGCAGGGTCTTGGGCTACACCTTC
CDR3: CASSHVMSRVLGYTF

J: TRBJ2-1
size: -
D: -
V: TRBV20-1
DNA: TGCAGTGCTAGAGATCCGGGTCTCAATGAGCAGTTCTTC
CDR3: CSARDPGLNEQFF

J: TRBJ2-7
size: few
D: -
V: TRBV2
DNA: TGTGCCACCAAAGGGGGGACGTCCACCTACGAGCAGTACTTC
CDR3: CATKGGTSTYEQYF

J: TRBJ2-5
size: once
D: TRBD1
V: TRBV28
DNA: TGTGCCAGCAATGAACAGGGGGCGCCTGAGACCCAGTACTTC
CDR3: CASNEQGAPETQYF

J: TRBJ2-7
size: -
D: TRBD2
V: TRBV7-2
DNA: TGTGCCAGCAGCTTAACCCCGGGACTAGCGCGCCACGAGCAGTACTTC
CDR3: CASSLTPGLARHEQYF

J: TRBJ2-1
size: -
D: TRBD2
V: TRBV12-3/TRBV12-4
DNA: TGTGCCAGCAGTTTTATAGCGGGGGGGCGCGGTGAGCAGTTCTTC
CDR3: CASSFIAGGRGEQFF

J: TRBJ2-3
size: few
D: TRBD2
V: TRBV7-2
DNA: TGTGCCAGCTGGGGGGGGGGTCAAGGGGATACGCAGTATTTT
CDR3: CASWGGGQGDTQYF

J: TRBJ2-5
size: -
D: -
V: TRBV7-2
DNA: TGTGCCAGCAGCTTAGAGTTTCGCGGTGAAGAGACCCAGTACTTC
CDR3: CASSLEFRGEETQYF

J: TRBJ2-3
size: few
D: TRBD1
V: TRBV10-3
DNA: TGTGCCATCAGTGATTTCGGACAGGGGGAGTATTTT
CDR3: CAISDFGQGEYF

J: TRBJ2-1
size: -
D: -
V: TRBV6-2/TRBV6-3
DNA: TGTGCCAGCATCAACCCCGTATCCCCCCATGAGCAGTTCTTC
CDR3: CASINPVSPHEQFF

J: TRBJ2-1
size: -
D: TRBD2
V: TRBV6-2/TRBV6-3
DNA: TGTGCCAGCCTGGGACTATATTCCAACAATGAGCAGTTCTTC
CDR3: CASLGLYSNNEQFF

J: TRBJ2-3
size: -
D: -
V: TRBV6-1
DNA: TGTGCCAGCAGAACTACGACAGGGAGGGATACGCAGTATTTT
CDR3: CASRTTTGRDTQYF

J: TRBJ2-7
size: -
D: TRBD2
V: TRBV6-1
DNA: TGTGCCAGCAGCCCGAAGCGGCTAGCGGGGGGCTACGAGCAGTACTTC
CDR3: CASSPKRLAGGYEQYF

J: TRBJ2-5
size: few
D: -
V: TRBV7-2
DNA: TGTGCCAGCAGGAAGTACCAAGAGACCCAGTACTTC
CDR3: CASRKYQETQYF

J: TRBJ1-3
size: -
D: -
V: TRBV14
DNA: TGTGCCAGCAGCCAATTAATACATTCTGGAAACACCATATATTTT
CDR3: CASSQLIHSGNTIYF

J: TRBJ2-3
size: -
D: TRBD2
V: TRBV18
DNA: TGTGCCAGCTCACCACTCCGCCAGCGGGGGTCCACAGATACGCAGTATTTT
CDR3: CASSPLRQRGSTDTQYF

J: TRBJ2-3
size: -
D: -
V: TRBV27
DNA: TGTGCCAGCTCACTGGAGAGGACTCGGGCGGATACGCAGTATTTT
CDR3: CASSLERTRADTQYF

J: TRBJ1-5
size: -
D: -
V: TRBV12-3/TRBV12-4
DNA: TGTGCCAGCAGAGCCTCGGGGCCAAATCAGCCCCAGCATTTT
CDR3: CASRASGPNQPQHF

J: TRBJ1-1
size: -
D: TRBD1
V: TRBV7-1
DNA: TGTGCCAGCAGCGCAGGGGGCGGTGAAGCTTTCTTT
CDR3: CASSAGGGEAFF

J: TRBJ1-1
size: -
D: -
V: TRBV20-1
DNA: TGCAGTGCTAGAGATCTTAAAACGGACAGTGAAGCTTTCTTT
CDR3: CSARDLKTDSEAFF

J: TRBJ2-1
size: few
D: -
V: TRBV7-6
DNA: TGTGCCAGCAGCCAGCCTCCCCAAGGGGGGCACAATGAGCAGTTCTTC
CDR3: CASSQPPQGGHNEQFF

J: TRBJ1-4
size: -
D: TRBD1
V: TRBV7-8
DNA: TGTGCCAGCAGCTCCCGGTTTAGGGACAGGGGAAATATGGATGAAAAACTGTTTTTT
CDR3: CASSSRFRDRGNMDEKLFF